This TCR beta chain was captured by sequencing in a study of shared clonotypes between healthy human individuals. Only a few counts were recorded for this clone. Genomic DNA belonging to each subset was distributed in equal measure over several immunoSEQ plates. Sequenced by immunoSEQ multiplex PCR; TCRdb stores in-frame clones only, minus some. Among some 2,000,000 clones listed, 90% to 95% were seen once. This TCR was recovered from a man between 18 and 35 years old in good health. Sequencing input: naive CD4+ T cells sorted from blood. The subset here: CD45RA+ positively selected.

CDR3 bases: TGTGCCAGTAGTATAGGGCCCCCGTGGGAGCAGTACTTC. Translation: CASSIGPPWEQYF. V is TRBV19 and J is TRBJ2-7; D unresolved. Germline values: CDR1 LNHDA, CDR2 SQIVND (reference sequence). Trimming took off 1 base at V and 7 bases at J, with 11 bases between the two ends. The CDR3 sequence is 13 residues long.